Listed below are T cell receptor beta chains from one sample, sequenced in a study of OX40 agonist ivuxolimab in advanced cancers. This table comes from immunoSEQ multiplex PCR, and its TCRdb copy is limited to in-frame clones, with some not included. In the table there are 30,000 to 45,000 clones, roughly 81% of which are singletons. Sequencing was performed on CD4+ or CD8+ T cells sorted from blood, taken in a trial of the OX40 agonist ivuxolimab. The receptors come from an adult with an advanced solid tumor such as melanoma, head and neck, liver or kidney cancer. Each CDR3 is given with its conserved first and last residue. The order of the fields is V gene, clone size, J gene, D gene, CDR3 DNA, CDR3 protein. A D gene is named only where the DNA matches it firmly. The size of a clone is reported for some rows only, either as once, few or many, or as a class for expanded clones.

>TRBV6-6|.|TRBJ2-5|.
TGTGCCAGCGCGGCGGGTGGGGAGACCCAGTACTTC
CASAAGGETQYF
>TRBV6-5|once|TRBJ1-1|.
TGTGCCAGCAGTTCGGGGGGCACGAACACTGAAGCTTTCTTT
CASSSGGTNTEAFF
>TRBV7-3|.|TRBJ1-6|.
TGTGCCAGCGGGGAGGGCTATAATTCACCCCTCCACTTT
CASGEGYNSPLHF
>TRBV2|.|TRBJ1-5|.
TGTGCCAGCAGTTTCGGGGGTGGTCAGCCCCAGCATTTT
CASSFGGGQPQHF
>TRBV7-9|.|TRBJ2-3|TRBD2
TGTGCCAGCAGCCCATTAGCGGGAGCCCTCCAAGTCACAGATACGCAGTATTTT
CASSPLAGALQVTDTQYF
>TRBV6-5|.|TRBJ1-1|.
TGTGCCAGCCTGGTTGAGGCGACCACTGAAGCTTTCTTT
CASLVEATTEAFF
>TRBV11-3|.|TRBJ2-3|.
TGTGCCAGCAGCTTAGCGGAGGGGGATACGCAGTATTTT
CASSLAEGDTQYF
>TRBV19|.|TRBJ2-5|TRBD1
TGTGCCAGTAGTCGATCCACAGGGGGCTACGAGACCCAGTACTTC
CASSRSTGGYETQYF
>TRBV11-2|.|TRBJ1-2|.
TGTGCCAGCAGTCACGGGACAAGTTTGTTCTATGGCTACACCTTC
CASSHGTSLFYGYTF
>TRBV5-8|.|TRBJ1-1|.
TGTGCCAGCAGCTTGGAGCGGGGGGGCCAGGGGAACACTGAAGCTTTCTTT
CASSLERGGQGNTEAFF
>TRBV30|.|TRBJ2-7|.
TGTGCCTGGAGTTTAGACACTTACGAGCAGTACTTC
CAWSLDTYEQYF
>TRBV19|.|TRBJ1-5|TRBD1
TGTGCCAGTAGTTTAACAGGGGGAGGTCAGCCCCAGCATTTT
CASSLTGGGQPQHF
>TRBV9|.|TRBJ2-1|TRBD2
TGTGCCAGCAGCGTAGCCGGGGGGGGCTCCTACAATGAGCAGTTCTTC
CASSVAGGGSYNEQFF
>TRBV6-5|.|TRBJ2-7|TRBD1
TGTGCCAGCAGCCCGGACAGGTCCTGGGACTACGAGCAGTACTTC
CASSPDRSWDYEQYF
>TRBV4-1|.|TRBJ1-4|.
TGCGCCAGCAGCCAAGGACCAGGGACTAATGAAAAACTGTTTTTT
CASSQGPGTNEKLFF
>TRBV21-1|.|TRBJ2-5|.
TGTGGCCGCCCAGCCTACTTGAGGGGACTTTTCCAAGAGACCCAGTACTTC
CGRPAYLRGLFQETQYF
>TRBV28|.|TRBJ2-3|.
TGTGCCAGCAGAGCCCAAGATACGCAGTATTTT
CASRAQDTQYF
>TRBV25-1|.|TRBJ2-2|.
TGTGCCAGCTCTGAAGCAGCCACCGGGGAGCTGTTTTTT
CASSEAATGELFF
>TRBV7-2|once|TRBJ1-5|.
TGTGCCAGCAGCAGAGACTATCAGCCCCAGCATTTT
CASSRDYQPQHF
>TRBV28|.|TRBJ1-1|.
TGTGCCAGCAGGGTGGTCTCTGAAGCTTTCTTT
CASRVVSEAFF
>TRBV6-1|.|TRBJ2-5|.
TGTGCCAGCAGTGAAGTCGGGGAGACCCAGTACTTC
CASSEVGETQYF
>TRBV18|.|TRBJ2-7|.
TGTGCCAGCTCACCTTCCGGGGTCTCAAACCCCTACGAGCAGTACTTC
CASSPSGVSNPYEQYF
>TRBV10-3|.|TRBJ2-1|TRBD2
TGTGCCATCAGTGAGGGCGGGAGCAATGAGCAGTTCTTC
CAISEGGSNEQFF
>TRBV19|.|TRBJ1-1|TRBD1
TGTGCCAGTAGCCGAGGGACAGGGACGGTGAACACTGAAGCTTTCTTT
CASSRGTGTVNTEAFF
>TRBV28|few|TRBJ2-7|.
TGTGCCAGCAGGTCGCCGGGACGTCGGTTTGAGCAGTACTTC
CASRSPGRRFEQYF
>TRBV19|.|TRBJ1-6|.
TGTGCCAGCGGGGGGCCCAGGGAAAATTCACCCCTCCACTTT
CASGGPRENSPLHF
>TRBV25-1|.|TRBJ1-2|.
TGTGCCAGCACCAAAGGGGTGGATGGCTACACCTTC
CASTKGVDGYTF
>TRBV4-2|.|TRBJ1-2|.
TGTGCCAGCAGCCAAGAAACAGATTTAAATTATGGCTACACCTTC
CASSQETDLNYGYTF
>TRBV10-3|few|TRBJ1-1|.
TGTGCCTCCAGGGGGAACACTGAAGCTTTCTTT
CASRGNTEAFF
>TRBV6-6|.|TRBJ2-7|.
TGTGCCAGCAATTGGGAAAGCGGCTACGAGCAGTACTTC
CASNWESGYEQYF
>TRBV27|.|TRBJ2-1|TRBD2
TGTGCCAGCAGTTTAAGAGAGCGGGGGCATACTGAGCAGTTCTTC
CASSLRERGHTEQFF
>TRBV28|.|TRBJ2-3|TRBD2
TGTGCCAGCAGACAGACCTCCCTCGGCGGGGGGGGCACAGATACGCAGTATTTT
CASRQTSLGGGGTDTQYF
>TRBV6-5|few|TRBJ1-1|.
TGTGCCAGCAGGGATAACACTGAAGCTTTCTTT
CASRDNTEAFF
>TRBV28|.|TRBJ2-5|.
TGTGCCAGCAGTTCCCCCGGCGGAGAGACCCAGTACTTC
CASSSPGGETQYF
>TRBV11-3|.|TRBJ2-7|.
TGTGCCAGCAGCCGAGGTGGCCGGGGGGAGCAGTACTTC
CASSRGGRGEQYF
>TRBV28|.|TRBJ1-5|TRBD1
TGTGCCAGCACCGTAAACAGGGGAGGAGGACCCCAGCATTTT
CASTVNRGGGPQHF
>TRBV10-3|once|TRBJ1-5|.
TGTGCCATCAGGGAAGGCGGGAATCAGCCCCAGCATTTT
CAIREGGNQPQHF
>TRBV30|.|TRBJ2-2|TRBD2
TGTGCCTGGAGTGTACGCACTAGCGGGAGTAAAGCCGGGGAGCTGTTTTTT
CAWSVRTSGSKAGELFF
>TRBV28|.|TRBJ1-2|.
TGTGCCAGCAGTTTATACAGGGCAGCTAACTATGGCTACACCTTC
CASSLYRAANYGYTF
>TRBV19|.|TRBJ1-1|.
TGTGCCAGTAGTATTCAGGTGAACACTGAAGCTTTCTTT
CASSIQVNTEAFF
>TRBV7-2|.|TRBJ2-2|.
TGTGCCAGCAGCTCCCGGGCGGGGAACACCGGGGAGCTGTTTTTT
CASSSRAGNTGELFF
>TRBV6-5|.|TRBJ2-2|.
TGTGCCAGCAGTTACAAGAGACGGACGAACACCGGGGAGCTGTTTTTT
CASSYKRRTNTGELFF
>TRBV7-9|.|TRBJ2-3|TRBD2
TGTGCCAGCAGCGGACGTAGCGGGGGGTTCACAGATACGCAGTATTTT
CASSGRSGGFTDTQYF